A single sample gave rise to the 3 T cell receptor beta chains below, sequenced in a study of T cell responses to AZD1222 COVID-19 vaccine. Clones were sequenced by immunoSEQ multiplex PCR, and TCRdb holds only the in-frame ones, with some missing. Altogether some 140,000 clones are present, roughly nine tenths being singletons, with the ten largest covering 1.9%. The sample was peripheral blood, taken on day 0 of AZD1222 vaccination. These TCRs come from an adult in good health.

In DNA, the CDR3 is TGTGCCAGCAGCTTATCTGTGGGCCCGAGCGATACGCAGTATTTT. Its translation: CASSLSVGPSDTQYF. This rearrangement joins TRBV7-2 to TRBJ2-3; D unresolved. With 2 bases removed from V and 6 bases from J, the gap between germline ends came to 15 bases. This CDR3 contains 15 residues. Germline CDR1 is SGHTA and CDR2 is FQGNSA.

With regard to this clone: This sample also contains other DNA sequences that code for the same CDR3. The V and J genes are TRBV5-1 and TRBJ2-7, with 11 bases that match TRBD1. The CDR3 loop spans 15 amino acids. J was trimmed by 2 bases and V by 0 bases; bases with no gene match: 1. Germline V lookup: CDR1 SGHRS, CDR2 YFSETQ. CDR3 in amino acids: CASSLVGQGAYEQYF. As DNA, the CDR3 is TGCGCCAGCAGCTTGGTGGGACAGGGGGCCTACGAGCAGTACTTC.

The genes are TRBV12-5 and TRBJ1-2; D may be TRBD1 (5 bases). V was trimmed by 2 bases and J by 3 bases, leaving 10 bases between them. CDR3 size: 14 residues. Germline V lookup: CDR1 LGHNT, CDR2 FRNRAP. The CDR3 sequence is CASGLYQGDYGYTF. The DNA for the CDR3 is TGTGCTAGTGGTTTGTATCAGGGTGACTATGGCTACACCTTC. Full variable domain (missing parts from reference TRBV12-5 and TRBJ1-2): DARVTQTPRHKVTEMGQEVTMRCQPILGHNTVFWYRQTMMQGLELLAYFRNRAPLDDSGMPKDRFSAEMPDATLATLKIQPSEPRDSAVYFCASGLYQGDYGYTFGSGTRLTVV.